The 7 T cell receptor beta chains listed next were all sequenced from one sample in a study of blood T cell repertoires in COVID-19. Data came from immunoSEQ multiplex PCR; TCRdb stores just in-frame clones and leaves some out. The data contain about 160,000 clones, 75% to 90% of them singletons. Material: peripheral blood. The receptors shown here come from a human donor with acute or convalescent COVID-19. The donor label of this sample is uncertain.

This clone was counted between two and nine times. The chain uses TRBV14 and TRBJ1-3; 7 bases map to TRBD1. This CDR3 has 16 amino acids. J lost 0 bases, V lost 4 bases, and 6 bases had no gene match. CDR1 and CDR2 (germline): SGHDN, FVKESK. CDR3 loop: CASSPLRGTSGNTIYF. DNA for the CDR3: TGTGCCAGCAGCCCGCTCAGGGGGACCTCTGGAAACACCATATATTTT.

The V call is TRBV5-1, the J call TRBJ1-3; unclear D gene. Germline CDR1 is SGHRS and CDR2 is YFSETQ. The CDR3 extends over 16 amino acids. V was clipped by 4 bases and J by 0 bases, with 14 bases between them. This CDR3 reads CASSPPHRNSGNTIYF. CDR3 sequence (DNA): TGCGCCAGCAGCCCGCCACACAGAAACTCTGGAAACACCATATATTTT.

J is TRBJ1-2 and V is TRBV11-3; tentative D call: TRBD1 (6 bases). The CDR3 consists of 16 residues. Trimming removed 5 bases at V and 8 bases at J, with 24 bases between. The germline V gene has CDR1 SGHNT and CDR2 YENEEA. CDR3 protein: CASSLHLLRGAEGYTF. CDR3 bases: TGTGCCAGCAGCCTACACCTCCTCAGGGGAGCGGAGGGCTACACCTTC.

The chain combines TRBV9 with TRBJ2-5, with 8 bases matching TRBD1. CDR1 is SGDLS and CDR2 is YYNGEE in the germline V gene. V was clipped by 2 bases and J by 4 bases; unmatched bases: 7. CDR3 size: 15 residues. CDR3 nucleotide sequence: TGTGCCAGCAGCGTCCGGGCAGGGGGCCTAGAGACCCAGTACTTC. Translation: CASSVRAGGLETQYF. The variable domain in full, completed from reference TRBV9 and TRBJ2-5, reads DSGVTQTPKHLITATGQRVTLRCSPRSGDLSVYWYQQSLDQGLQFLIQYYNGEERAKGNILERFSAQQFPDLHSELNLSSLELGDSALYFCASSVRAGGLETQYFGPGTRLLVL.

This clone is a singleton in its sample. The chain couples TRBV30 to TRBJ1-2, with D tentatively TRBD1 (6 bases). V was pared by 0 bases and J by 4 bases, with 9 bases between. CDR1 GTSNPN and CDR2 SVGIG come from the germline V gene (reference sequence). This CDR3 is built from 13 residues. CDR3 coding DNA: TGTGCCTGGAGTGTACAGGGCCTCTATGGCTACACCTTC. As protein: CAWSVQGLYGYTF.

The chain has TRBV6-2 or TRBV6-3 and TRBJ1-5; no reliable D call. Trimming pared 4 bases from V and 3 bases from J, leaving 13 bases between. The CDR3 is 15 residues long. Germline V lookup: CDR1 MNHEY, CDR2 SVGEGT. The CDR3 region is CASSSGQVTNQPQHF. In DNA form, the CDR3 reads TGTGCCAGCAGTTCTGGGCAGGTCACCAATCAGCCCCAGCATTTT.

This clone came up a few times. This chain uses TRBV4-1 with TRBJ2-2; weak D call: TRBD1 (6 bases). Germline CDR1 is MGHRA and CDR2 is YSYEKL. This CDR3 contains 15 residues. Trimming left V 8 bases short and J 8 bases short, with 21 bases between. The CDR3 protein is CASSGRTALTGELFF. Written as DNA, the CDR3 is TGCGCCAGCTCTGGTCGGACAGCCCTGACTGGGGAGCTGTTTTTT.